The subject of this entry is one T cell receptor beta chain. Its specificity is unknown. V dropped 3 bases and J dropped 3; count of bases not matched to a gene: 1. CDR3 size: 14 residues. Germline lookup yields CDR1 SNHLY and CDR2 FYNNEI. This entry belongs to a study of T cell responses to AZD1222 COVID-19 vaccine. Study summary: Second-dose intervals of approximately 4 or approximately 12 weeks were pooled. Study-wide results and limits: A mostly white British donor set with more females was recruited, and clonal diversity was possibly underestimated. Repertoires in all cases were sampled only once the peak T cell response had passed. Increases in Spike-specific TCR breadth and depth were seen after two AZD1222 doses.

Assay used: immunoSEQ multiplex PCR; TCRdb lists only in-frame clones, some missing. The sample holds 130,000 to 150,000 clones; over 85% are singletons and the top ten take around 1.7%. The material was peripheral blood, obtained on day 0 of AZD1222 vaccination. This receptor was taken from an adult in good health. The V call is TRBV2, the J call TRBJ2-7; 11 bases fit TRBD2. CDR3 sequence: CASSETSGVYEQYF. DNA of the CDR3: TGTGCCAGCAGTGAGACTAGCGGGGTCTACGAGCAGTACTTC.